One and the same sample provided the 27 T cell receptor beta chains below, sequenced in a study of CXCR3-negative and CXCR3-positive naive CD8 T cells. TRB cDNA was prepared as libraries by UMI-labeled 5' RACE. Each CDR3 protein gets one entry in TCRdb, which reprocessed the 5' RACE reads and gives no DNA. The sample data list approximately 56,000 distinct CDR3 sequences. The sample comprised memory CD8+ T cells from blood. The receptor set was obtained from a human donor in good health. Some clones in this sample may be carry-over from other donors' samples.

The chain carries TRBV4-1 and TRBJ2-1. The CDR3 length is 11 residues. Per the germline V gene, CDR1 is MGHRA and CDR2 is YSYEKL. CDR3 residues: CASSQAIEQFF.

The chain carries TRBV28 and TRBJ2-3; absent DNA, TCRdb's TRBD2 call cannot be checked. CDR3 size: 14 residues. CDR1 is MDHEN, CDR2 SYDVKM, per germline. The CDR3 loop reads CAAGTSEGTDTQYF. The full variable domain, with the rest looked up from reference TRBV28 and TRBJ2-3, is DVKVTQSSRYLVKRTGEKVFLECVQDMDHENMFWYRQDPGLGLRLIYFSYDVKMKEKGDIPEGYSVSREKKERFSLILESASTNQTSMYLCAAGTSEGTDTQYFGPGTRLTVL.

V is TRBV5-6 and J is TRBJ2-1; TCRdb proposes TRBD1, but this gene call is untestable without DNA. The germline V gene encodes CDR1 SGHDT and CDR2 YYEEEE. This CDR3 contains 15 residues. CDR3: CASSLPGPRFDEQFF.

The chain has TRBV11-2 and TRBJ2-5; absent DNA, TCRdb's TRBD2 call cannot be checked. The CDR3 consists of 15 residues. The germline V gene encodes CDR1 SGHAT and CDR2 FQNNGV. The CDR3 sequence is CASSLEKRAVETQYF.

The chain links TRBV7-3 to TRBJ2-3; the TCRdb call, TRBD2, lacks DNA for checking. The CDR3 runs 13 residues. Per germline, CDR1 SGHTA and CDR2 FQGTGA. The CDR3 sequence is CASSSLPPDTQYF.

The genes are TRBV4-3 and TRBJ1-5; TCRdb selects TRBD1, and the lack of DNA leaves this call unchecked. The CDR3 contains 15 residues. The V gene's germline CDR1 is LGHNA and CDR2 YSLEER. The CDR3 loop reads CASSQDWTGGQPQHF.

The chain recombines TRBV29-1 with TRBJ1-4; there is no DNA to check the TCRdb D call of TRBD1. The CDR3 runs to 11 residues. Germline assignment: CDR1 SQVTM and CDR2 ANQGSEA. This CDR3 is CSVARQEKLFF.

This chain links TRBV7-9 with TRBJ2-7. Germline V gene data show CDR1 as SEHNR and CDR2 as FQNEAQ (reference sequence). This CDR3 contains 13 residues. The CDR3 loop is CASTLGPPYEQYF.

The chain combines TRBV12-3 or TRBV12-4 with TRBJ1-2; TCRdb calls TRBD1, which cannot be checked without DNA. CDR3 size: 13 residues. CDR3 residues: CASSLGTGGGYTF.

V and J are TRBV20-1 and TRBJ2-1; TCRdb's D gene call, TRBD2, goes unchecked for lack of DNA. The CDR3 runs to 15 residues. Germline lookup yields CDR1 DFQATT and CDR2 SNEGSKA (reference sequence). This CDR3 is CSARGTGGGNNEQFF.

The chain's CDR3 is CASSIRDRGYYNEQFF. V is TRBV5-5 and J is TRBJ2-1; TCRdb names TRBD1, which stays unverified in the absence of DNA. This CDR3 region has 16 residues. The germline V gene has CDR1 SGHKS and CDR2 YYEKEE (reference sequence).

Frequency places this clonotype as medium-sized (0.01 to 0.1%). The genes are TRBV29-1 and TRBJ2-2; the D call from TCRdb, TRBD2, cannot be confirmed without DNA. The CDR3 spans 15 residues. Germline lookup yields CDR1 SQVTM and CDR2 ANQGSEA. The CDR3 region is CSVSSGRDFTGELFF.

The chain couples TRBV4-3 to TRBJ2-3; TCRdb selects TRBD2, and the lack of DNA leaves this call unchecked. Germline CDR1 LGHNA, CDR2 YSLEER. The CDR3 totals 19 residues. CDR3 in amino acids: CASSQDPTPAGGSTDTQYF.

The chain employs TRBV11-2 and TRBJ2-7; absent DNA, TCRdb's TRBD1 call cannot be checked. The CDR3 is made up of 14 amino acids. The germline gives CDR1 SGHAT, CDR2 FQNNGV. CDR3 sequence reads: CASSLAPDIHEQYF.

The V call is TRBV4-1, the J call TRBJ2-4. The germline V gene encodes CDR1 MGHRA and CDR2 YSYEKL. CDR3 length: 16 residues. The CDR3: CASSQGPELAKNIQYF.

V and J are TRBV11-3 and TRBJ2-2; TCRdb's D gene call, TRBD2, goes unchecked for lack of DNA. CDR3 length: 18 amino acids. Germline values: CDR1 SGHNT, CDR2 YENEEA. CDR3: CASSSRTGTASNTGELFF.

The V call is TRBV6-5, the J call TRBJ1-2. CDR3 length: 13 amino acids. Germline V CDR1 and CDR2: MNHEY, SVGAGI. The CDR3 is CASSYVGYDGYTF.

The V and J genes are TRBV6-2 or TRBV6-3 and TRBJ1-6; the TCRdb D gene call, TRBD1, has no DNA to confirm it. This CDR3 spans 15 amino acids. Per the germline V gene, CDR1 is MNHEY and CDR2 is SVGEGT. CDR3 region: CASSRNSGGASPLHF.

The CDR3 reads CASSHLDPDGRPQHF. The chain employs TRBV10-2 and TRBJ1-5. Germline-derived CDR1 and CDR2 are WSHSY and SAAADI. The CDR3 is 15 residues long.

The chain couples TRBV12-3 or TRBV12-4 to TRBJ2-5. The CDR3 runs 13 residues. This chain's CDR3 is CASRQGPRETQYF.

The V call is TRBV25-1, the J call TRBJ2-1; TCRdb indicates TRBD1, and absent DNA this call remains unverified. This CDR3 contains 14 residues. Germline assignment: CDR1 MGHDK and CDR2 SYGVNS. The CDR3 loop is CASTGTNSYNEQFF.

The chain is built from TRBV6-2 or TRBV6-3 and TRBJ2-7; the D call from TCRdb, TRBD2, cannot be confirmed without DNA. This CDR3 spans 18 amino acids. Germline V gene lookup returns CDR1 MNHEY and CDR2 SVGEGT. CDR3 residues: CASSSMPTRPVETYEQYF.

The CDR3 sequence: CASSSPGGGVYGYTF. The chain joins TRBV7-9 to TRBJ1-2; TCRdb indicates TRBD1, and absent DNA this call remains unverified. This CDR3 comprises 15 residues. Looked up from germline, CDR1 is SEHNR and CDR2 is FQNEAQ (reference sequence).

The chain carries TRBV6-5 and TRBJ2-1; TCRdb outputs TRBD1, but without DNA this stays unchecked. The CDR3 contains 13 residues. Germline V gives CDR1 MNHEY, CDR2 SVGAGI. This chain's CDR3 is CASSLDRGNEQFF.

The V call is TRBV7-9, the J call TRBJ1-1; TCRdb's D call, TRBD1, is unchecked because there is no DNA. This CDR3 has 15 amino acids. Germline CDR1 reads SEHNR; CDR2 reads FQNEAQ (reference sequence). The CDR3 sequence is CASSSPGTSNTEAFF.

The rearrangement joins TRBV6-2 or TRBV6-3 to TRBJ2-3. CDR1 and CDR2 (germline): MNHEY, SVGEGT. The CDR3 spans 13 residues. CDR3 protein: CASWDLHTDTQYF.

The chain joins TRBV24-1 to TRBJ1-5; the D call of TRBD1 rests on TCRdb alone, since no DNA is present to check it. The CDR3 runs to 16 residues. The germline V gene has CDR1 KGHDR and CDR2 SFDVKD. The CDR3 loop reads CATSEGQTIDNQPQHF.